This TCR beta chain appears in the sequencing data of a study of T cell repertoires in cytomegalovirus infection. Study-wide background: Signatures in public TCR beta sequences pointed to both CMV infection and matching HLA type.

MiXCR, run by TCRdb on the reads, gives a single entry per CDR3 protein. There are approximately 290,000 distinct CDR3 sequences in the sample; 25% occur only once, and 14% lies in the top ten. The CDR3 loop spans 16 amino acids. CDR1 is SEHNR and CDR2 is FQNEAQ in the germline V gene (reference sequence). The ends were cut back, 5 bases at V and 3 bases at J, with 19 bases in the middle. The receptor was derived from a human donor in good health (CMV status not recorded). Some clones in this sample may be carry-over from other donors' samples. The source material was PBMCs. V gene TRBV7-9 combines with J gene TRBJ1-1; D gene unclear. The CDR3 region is CASSILTGFEYTEAFF. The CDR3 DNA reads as TGTGCCAGCAGCATTCTGACGGGGTTTGAGTACACTGAAGCTTTCTTT.